Reported below is one T cell receptor beta chain. These data belong to a study of blood T cell repertoires in COVID-19. About the research overall: PBMCs, B-cell-depleted T cells, or T cells were the source of the cDNA or gDNA that made up the material.

Some clones are missing from TCRdb's copy, which holds only in-frame ones; the method was immunoSEQ multiplex PCR. The table shows tens of thousands of clones, with around 76% occurring only once. The sequenced sample was peripheral blood. The sequence was obtained from a woman aged 80 or older with active or convalescent COVID-19.

This chain's CDR3 is CSVVASGGVETQYF. The CDR3 DNA follows: TGCAGCGTTGTAGCTAGCGGGGGGGTAGAGACCCAGTACTTC. The J gene is TRBJ2-5, the V gene TRBV29-1, with 12 bases lining up with TRBD2. The CDR3 covers 14 residues. The germline CDR1 and CDR2 sequences are SQVTM and ANQGSEA. V lost 4 bases, J lost 4 bases, and 4 bases stayed unmatched.